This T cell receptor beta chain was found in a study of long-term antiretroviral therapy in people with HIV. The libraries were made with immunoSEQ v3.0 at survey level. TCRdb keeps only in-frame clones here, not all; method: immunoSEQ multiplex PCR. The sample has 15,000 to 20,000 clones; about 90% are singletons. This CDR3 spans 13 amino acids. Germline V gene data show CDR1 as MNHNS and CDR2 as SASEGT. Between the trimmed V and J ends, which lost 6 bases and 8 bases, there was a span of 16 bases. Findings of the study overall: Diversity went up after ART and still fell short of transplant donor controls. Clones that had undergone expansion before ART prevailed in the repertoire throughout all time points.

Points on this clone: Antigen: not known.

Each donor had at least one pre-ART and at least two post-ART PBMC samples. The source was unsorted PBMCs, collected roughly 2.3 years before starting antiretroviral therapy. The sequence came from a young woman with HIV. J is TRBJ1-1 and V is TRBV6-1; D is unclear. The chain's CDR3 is CASRDYFLVEAFF. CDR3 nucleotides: TGTGCCAGCAGGGACTACTTTCTTGTGGAAGCTTTCTTT.